This T cell receptor (beta chain) was captured in a study of blood T cells in healthy people across ages. Using a J-beta primer mix together with a sample-barcoded 5' primer, a second PCR was run for about 7 to 12 cycles. TCRdb redid the calling of the 5' RACE reads with MiXCR, one entry per CDR3 protein. This table holds approximately 880,000 distinct CDR3 sequences, roughly 48% found once. The ends were cut back, 8 bases at V and 2 bases at J, with 12 bases in the middle. The germline CDR1 and CDR2 sequences are MNHNS and SASEGT. The CDR3 runs 13 residues. A few counts support this clonotype. This clonotype was sampled from a man aged 25 to 40 in good health. The chain links TRBV6-1 to TRBJ1-1; D is unclear. Sequenced sample: blood. DNA of the CDR3: TGTGCCAGCCCTGAGCGTGTCAACACTGAAGCTTTCTTT. This encodes CASPERVNTEAFF.